The present T cell receptor (beta chain) was sequenced within a study of Graves' ophthalmopathy and Graves' hyperthyroidism. The study's findings and limits: With around 69% sensitivity and more than 72% specificity, the model predicted ophthalmopathy progression. Sensitivity reached 85% to 90% and specificity 81.08% for a 13-signature model separating ophthalmopathy from stable hyperthyroidism.

Trimming cost V 4 bases and J 1 base, with 11 bases left between them. The CDR3 covers 15 residues. In germline, CDR1 is SGDLS, CDR2 YYNGEE. Additional autoimmune diseases, uncontrolled infections, pregnancy or lactation disqualified patients. A volume of around 10 ml of fresh peripheral blood supplied the PBMCs. This clonotype was counted between two and nine times. Antigen specificity is unknown. Amplifying from RNA transcripts, the study obtained TCR beta CDR3 regions. In the first round, RT-PCR was carried out with HTBI primers, and a multiplex PCR formed the second round. In TCRdb, the multiplex PCR reads were re-called with MiXCR into one record per CDR3 protein. Of roughly 500,000 distinct CDR3 sequences in the sample, approximately 15% were seen once.

This TCR was recovered from a woman aged 30 to 39 with Graves' ophthalmopathy. Sequencing was performed on blood. The rearrangement uses TRBV9 and TRBJ2-2, with no clear D. As DNA, the CDR3 is TGTGCCAGCAGCCCCCTGGACCAGAACACCGGGGAGCTGTTTTTT. Amino acids: CASSPLDQNTGELFF.